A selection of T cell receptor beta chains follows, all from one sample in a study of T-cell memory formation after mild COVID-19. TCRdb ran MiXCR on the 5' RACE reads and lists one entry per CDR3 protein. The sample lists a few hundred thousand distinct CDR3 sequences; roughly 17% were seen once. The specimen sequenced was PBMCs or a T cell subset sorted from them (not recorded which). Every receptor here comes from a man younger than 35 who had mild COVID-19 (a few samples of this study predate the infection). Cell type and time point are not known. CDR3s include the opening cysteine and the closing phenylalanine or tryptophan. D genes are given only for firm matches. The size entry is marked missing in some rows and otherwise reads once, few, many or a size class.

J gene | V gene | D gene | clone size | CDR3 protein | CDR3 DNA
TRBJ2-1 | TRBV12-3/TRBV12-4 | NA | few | CASSYGGYNEQFF | TGTGCCAGCAGTTACGGGGGCTACAATGAGCAGTTCTTC
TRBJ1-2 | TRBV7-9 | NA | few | CASSLIQVGPYGYTF | TGTGCCAGCAGCTTGATACAGGTGGGGCCCTATGGCTACACCTTC
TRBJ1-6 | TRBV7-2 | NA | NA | CASSLFGGNSSPLHF | TGTGCCAGCAGCTTATTTGGGGGCAACAGTTCACCCCTCCACTTT
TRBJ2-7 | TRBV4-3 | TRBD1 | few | CASSQKGTGTGEQYF | TGCGCCAGCAGCCAAAAAGGGACAGGGACGGGCGAGCAGTACTTC
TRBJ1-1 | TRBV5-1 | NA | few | CASSLVPAGVNTEAFF | TGCGCCAGCAGCTTGGTACCGGCAGGGGTGAACACTGAAGCTTTCTTT
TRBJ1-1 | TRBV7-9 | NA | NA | CASSLKAGINTEAFF | TGTGCCAGCAGCTTGAAAGCCGGGATCAACACTGAAGCTTTCTTT
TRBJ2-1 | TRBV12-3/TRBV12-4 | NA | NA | CASRWSTLNEQFF | TGTGCCAGCCGATGGTCGACGTTAAATGAGCAGTTCTTC
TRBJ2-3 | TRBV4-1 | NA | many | CASSQESLPSTDTQYF | TGCGCCAGCAGCCAAGAAAGTCTACCAAGCACAGATACGCAGTATTTT
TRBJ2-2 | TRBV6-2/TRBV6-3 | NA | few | CASSPVRLNTGELFF | TGTGCCAGCAGCCCCGTGAGACTGAACACCGGGGAGCTGTTTTTT
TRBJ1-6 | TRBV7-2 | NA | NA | CASSLLNGDNSPLHF | TGTGCCAGCAGCTTATTAAACGGAGATAATTCACCCCTCCACTTT
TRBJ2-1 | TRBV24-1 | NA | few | CATSVPGSINEQFF | TGTGCCACCAGTGTCCCAGGATCCATCAATGAGCAGTTCTTC
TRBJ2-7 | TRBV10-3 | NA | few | CAISESGLSSYEQYF | TGTGCCATCAGTGAGTCGGGGTTGAGCTCCTACGAGCAGTACTTC
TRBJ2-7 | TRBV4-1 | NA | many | CASSQVGYEQYF | TGCGCCAGCAGCCAAGTGGGCTACGAGCAGTACTTC
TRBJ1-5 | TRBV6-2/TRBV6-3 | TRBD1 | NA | CASSLDRRALFNQPQHF | TGTGCCAGCAGTTTGGACAGGCGAGCCCTGTTCAATCAGCCCCAGCATTTT
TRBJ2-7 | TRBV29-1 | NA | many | CSVGNGGHSYEQYF | TGCAGCGTTGGGAACGGGGGTCACTCCTACGAGCAGTACTTC
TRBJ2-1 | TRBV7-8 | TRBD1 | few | CASSLPPTGGGIYEQFF | TGTGCCAGCAGCTTACCTCCGACAGGGGGTGGAATCTATGAGCAGTTCTTC
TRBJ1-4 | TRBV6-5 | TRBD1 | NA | CASSHGQATSTNEKLFF | TGTGCCAGCAGTCACGGACAGGCGACTTCAACTAATGAAAAACTGTTTTTT
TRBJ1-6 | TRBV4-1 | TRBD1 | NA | CASSHPQGRNSPLHF | TGCGCCAGCAGCCATCCACAGGGGCGGAATTCACCCCTCCACTTT
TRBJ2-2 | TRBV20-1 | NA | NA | CSARARDTAAELFF | TGCAGTGCTAGAGCCCGGGACACAGCCGCAGAGCTGTTTTTT
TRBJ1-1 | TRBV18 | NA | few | CASSPQAPGTEAFF | TGTGCCAGCTCACCTCAGGCTCCTGGGACTGAAGCTTTCTTT
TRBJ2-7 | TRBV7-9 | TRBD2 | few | CASSLIAGGLYEQYF | TGTGCCAGCAGCTTAATTGCGGGGGGGCTATACGAGCAGTACTTC
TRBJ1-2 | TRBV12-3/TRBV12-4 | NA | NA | CASSLQTGYGYTF | TGTGCCAGCAGTCTGCAAACAGGCTATGGCTACACCTTC
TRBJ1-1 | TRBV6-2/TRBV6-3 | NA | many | CASSHALFRGEAFF | TGTGCCAGCAGCCATGCCTTGTTCAGAGGTGAAGCTTTCTTT
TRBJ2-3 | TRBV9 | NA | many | CASSVTTDTQYF | TGTGCCAGCAGCGTCACCACAGATACGCAGTATTTT
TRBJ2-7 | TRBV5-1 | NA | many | CASSSRVTEQYF | TGCGCCAGCAGCTCTCGGGTCACCGAGCAGTACTTC
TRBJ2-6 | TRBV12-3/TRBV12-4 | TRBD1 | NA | CASSLDRGGIFSGANVLTF | TGTGCCAGCAGTCTGGACAGGGGGGGGATCTTCTCTGGGGCCAACGTCCTGACTTTC
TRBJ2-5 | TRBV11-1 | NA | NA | CASSFQEETQYF | TGTGCCAGCAGCTTCCAAGAGGAGACCCAGTACTTC
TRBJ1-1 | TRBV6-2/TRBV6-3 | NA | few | CASSTGRGGMNTEAFF | TGTGCCAGCAGTACTGGCAGGGGCGGGATGAACACTGAAGCTTTCTTT
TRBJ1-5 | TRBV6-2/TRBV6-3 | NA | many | CASSTWWAVNSNQPQHF | TGTGCCAGCAGCACCTGGTGGGCTGTCAATAGCAATCAGCCCCAGCATTTT
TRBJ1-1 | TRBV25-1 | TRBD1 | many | CASSGHRGRSEAFF | TGTGCCAGCAGTGGTCACAGGGGAAGGTCTGAAGCTTTCTTT
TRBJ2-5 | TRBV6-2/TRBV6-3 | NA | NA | CASSYAFGETQYF | TGTGCCAGCAGTTACGCTTTTGGAGAGACCCAGTACTTC
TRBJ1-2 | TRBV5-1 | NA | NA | CASSDPKGHYGYTF | TGCGCCAGCAGCGACCCAAAGGGCCACTATGGCTACACCTTC
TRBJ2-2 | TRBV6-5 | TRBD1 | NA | CASSQGAVGDGELFF | TGTGCCAGCAGTCAGGGGGCTGTAGGGGACGGGGAGCTGTTTTTT
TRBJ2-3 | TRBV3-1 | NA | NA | CASSQEPGKDTQYF | TGTGCCAGCAGCCAAGAGCCAGGGAAGGATACGCAGTATTTT
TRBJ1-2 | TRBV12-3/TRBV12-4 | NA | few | CASSLPPGYTF | TGTGCCAGCAGTTTGCCCCCCGGCTACACCTTC
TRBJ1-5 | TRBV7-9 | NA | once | CASSVGSHGEGPQHF | TGTGCCAGCAGCGTCGGATCCCATGGAGAGGGGCCCCAGCATTTT
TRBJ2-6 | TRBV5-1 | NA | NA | CASSFRAESSGANVLTF | TGCGCCAGCAGCTTCAGGGCGGAAAGCTCTGGGGCCAACGTCCTGACTTTC
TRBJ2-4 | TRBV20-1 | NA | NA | CSAQGNIQYF | TGCAGTGCTCAAGGAAACATTCAGTACTTC
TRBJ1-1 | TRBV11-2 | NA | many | CASSFGVGLAEAFF | TGTGCCAGCAGCTTCGGGGTAGGTCTGGCTGAAGCTTTCTTT
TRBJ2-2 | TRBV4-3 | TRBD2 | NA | CASSQDPGLEAGELFF | TGCGCCAGCAGCCAAGATCCCGGACTAGAGGCCGGGGAGCTGTTTTTT